This T cell receptor (beta chain) comes out of a study of shared clonotypes between healthy human individuals. As for the study in general: The study enrolled a couple of women and a few men aged 18 to 49. Study findings and constraints: Rarefaction showed that sequencing of sorted subsets was incomplete (despite large depth).

V gave up 3 bases and J gave up 0 bases, with 17 bases separating them. From germline, CDR1 is MNHEY and CDR2 SMNVEV (reference sequence). There are 17 residues in the CDR3. At deep level, the assay was performed. Sorted-subset replicate PCR reactions contained approximately 190 ng DNA, corresponding to about 30,000 T cell genomes. Repertoires were generated with immunoSEQ multiplex PCR, while TCRdb's copy carries only in-frame clones and drops some. This table has 300,000 or so clones, roughly 70% appearing once. In regard to this clone: What it recognizes is unknown.

This TCR came from a man aged 25 to 45 in good health. Sequenced sample: memory CD4+ T cells sorted from blood. Described subset: CD45RA-negative fraction. The V call is TRBV27, the J call TRBJ1-1, with D tentatively TRBD1 (5 bases). For the CDR3, the DNA is TGTGCCAGCAGTTTTGGGGGGTCTTTATTGGTGAACACTGAAGCTTTCTTT. Protein: CASSFGGSLLVNTEAFF.